This is a list of T cell receptor beta chains from one sample in a study of T-cell reconstitution after alpha-beta-depleted transplantation in children. TCRdb re-called the PCR reads through MiXCR, storing one row per CDR3 protein. Here the sample spans roughly 52,000 distinct CDR3 sequences, under 6% being singletons. The source material was PBMCs, mostly from graft donor cells, sampled 60 days after TCRalphabeta/CD19-depleted stem cell transplant. The receptors were gathered from a female patient between 2 and 15 years old who had a stem cell transplant for aplastic anemia, so the T cells may come from the graft donor. Each CDR3 is given with its conserved first and last residue. The listing skips clone size in some rows; elsewhere it reads once, few, many or a size class.

CDR3 protein: CASSHPYGATYEQYF
V gene: TRBV4-1
clone size: many
J gene: TRBJ2-7

CDR3 protein: CASSVGGPGEQYF
V gene: TRBV9
clone size: many
J gene: TRBJ2-7

CDR3 protein: CASSQVLGSGSGANVLTF
V gene: TRBV3-1
clone size: many
J gene: TRBJ2-6

CDR3 protein: CATPPGGAGETQYF
V gene: TRBV2
clone size: few
J gene: TRBJ2-5

CDR3 protein: CASSMWRGHTDTQYF
V gene: TRBV19
clone size: many
J gene: TRBJ2-3

CDR3 protein: CATSSGDGRKTQYF
V gene: TRBV15
clone size: many
J gene: TRBJ2-5

CDR3 protein: CAISGNSVGQETQYF
V gene: TRBV10-3
clone size: NA
J gene: TRBJ2-5

CDR3 protein: CASSFSAAGELFF
V gene: TRBV7-8
clone size: many
J gene: TRBJ2-2

CDR3 protein: CSAPGTLRGYEQYF
V gene: TRBV20-1
clone size: many
J gene: TRBJ2-7

CDR3 protein: CASSWTSGRDTGELFF
V gene: TRBV5-4
clone size: NA
J gene: TRBJ2-2

CDR3 protein: CASSPPATPPYEQYF
V gene: TRBV7-8
clone size: many
J gene: TRBJ2-7

CDR3 protein: CSADDGIEQFF
V gene: TRBV20-1
clone size: many
J gene: TRBJ2-1

CDR3 protein: CAISEGQETQYF
V gene: TRBV10-3
clone size: many
J gene: TRBJ2-5

CDR3 protein: CASRPSLTGYEQYF
V gene: TRBV28
clone size: many
J gene: TRBJ2-7

CDR3 protein: CASSFDGTYEQYF
V gene: TRBV5-1
clone size: many
J gene: TRBJ2-7

CDR3 protein: CASSRGLVNTEAFF
V gene: TRBV14
clone size: few
J gene: TRBJ1-1

CDR3 protein: CSASPGLAGAWGYYNEQFF
V gene: TRBV20-1
clone size: many
J gene: TRBJ2-1

CDR3 protein: CSVEGSRATDTQYF
V gene: TRBV29-1
clone size: many
J gene: TRBJ2-3

CDR3 protein: CAWSRDTYEQYF
V gene: TRBV30
clone size: few
J gene: TRBJ2-7

CDR3 protein: CASSQARGWETQYF
V gene: TRBV4-2
clone size: many
J gene: TRBJ2-5

CDR3 protein: CASSLGVEDEQFF
V gene: TRBV12-3/TRBV12-4
clone size: many
J gene: TRBJ2-1

CDR3 protein: CSVSRGTGLYEQYF
V gene: TRBV29-1
clone size: many
J gene: TRBJ2-7

CDR3 protein: CSAPLGTGGNQPQHF
V gene: TRBV20-1
clone size: many
J gene: TRBJ1-5

CDR3 protein: CASSEYKGKGGGNEQFF
V gene: TRBV25-1
clone size: many
J gene: TRBJ2-1

CDR3 protein: CASSRVSNEKLFF
V gene: TRBV5-1
clone size: NA
J gene: TRBJ1-4

CDR3 protein: CASSLSAGKEKLFF
V gene: TRBV7-9
clone size: many
J gene: TRBJ1-4

CDR3 protein: CASSYAAVLPQHF
V gene: TRBV6-2/TRBV6-3
clone size: many
J gene: TRBJ1-5

CDR3 protein: CASRAPGTNEKLFF
V gene: TRBV2
clone size: NA
J gene: TRBJ1-4

CDR3 protein: CSASGSHSEQYF
V gene: TRBV20-1
clone size: many
J gene: TRBJ2-7

CDR3 protein: CASRKGANGYTF
V gene: TRBV12-3/TRBV12-4
clone size: many
J gene: TRBJ1-2

CDR3 protein: CASSPWTSGIAHEQYF
V gene: TRBV6-5
clone size: many
J gene: TRBJ2-7

CDR3 protein: CASSRDRGDEKLFF
V gene: TRBV11-2
clone size: few
J gene: TRBJ1-4

CDR3 protein: CASSLGQPSSYNEQFF
V gene: TRBV7-6
clone size: many
J gene: TRBJ2-1

CDR3 protein: CASSSPPGQETQYF
V gene: TRBV28
clone size: few
J gene: TRBJ2-5

CDR3 protein: CASSPTSVNIQYF
V gene: TRBV18
clone size: many
J gene: TRBJ2-4

CDR3 protein: CASSQDRGTYNEQFF
V gene: TRBV4-2
clone size: many
J gene: TRBJ2-1

CDR3 protein: CASSPGDRGFGQPQHF
V gene: TRBV28
clone size: few
J gene: TRBJ1-5

CDR3 protein: CASSSRTSGRGKCQFF
V gene: TRBV7-8
clone size: many
J gene: TRBJ2-1

CDR3 protein: CASSSDWVETQYF
V gene: TRBV5-4
clone size: many
J gene: TRBJ2-5

CDR3 protein: CASSYSRVYEQYF
V gene: TRBV6-6
clone size: many
J gene: TRBJ2-7

CDR3 protein: CASSRDVGHEQYF
V gene: TRBV12-3/TRBV12-4
clone size: many
J gene: TRBJ2-7

CDR3 protein: CASSQLARDTQYF
V gene: TRBV2
clone size: NA
J gene: TRBJ2-3

CDR3 protein: CASSQEGGQYF
V gene: TRBV28
clone size: few
J gene: TRBJ2-7

CDR3 protein: CASSLGLAGADTQYF
V gene: TRBV5-1
clone size: many
J gene: TRBJ2-3

CDR3 protein: CASSLRGRSPTVREKLFF
V gene: TRBV5-6
clone size: many
J gene: TRBJ1-4

CDR3 protein: CASSFGGRAGETQYF
V gene: TRBV7-9
clone size: NA
J gene: TRBJ2-5

CDR3 protein: CASSIATGPSGTDTQYF
V gene: TRBV5-1
clone size: many
J gene: TRBJ2-3

CDR3 protein: CATQTSGANVLTF
V gene: TRBV19
clone size: NA
J gene: TRBJ2-6

CDR3 protein: CASSGLAGQETQYF
V gene: TRBV6-1
clone size: many
J gene: TRBJ2-5

CDR3 protein: CSASHRFSSGANVLTF
V gene: TRBV20-1
clone size: many
J gene: TRBJ2-6

CDR3 protein: CSAQGASSYEQYF
V gene: TRBV20-1
clone size: many
J gene: TRBJ2-7

CDR3 protein: CASYYSGAQETQYF
V gene: TRBV5-4
clone size: NA
J gene: TRBJ2-5

CDR3 protein: CASSLGVGVNTGELFF
V gene: TRBV11-3
clone size: few
J gene: TRBJ2-2

CDR3 protein: CSAGGGGSYNSPLHF
V gene: TRBV20-1
clone size: many
J gene: TRBJ1-6